Listed below are T cell receptor beta chains from one sample, sequenced in a study of blood T cell repertoires in COVID-19. Sequencing used immunoSEQ multiplex PCR; TCRdb keeps in-frame clones, though not all of them. This table has about 52,000 clones, about four fifths appearing once. The sequenced sample was peripheral blood. The receptors stem from an elderly man with COVID-19, enrolled during active disease. Each CDR3 is given with its conserved first and last residue. The D gene is left open where the match is weak. Only some rows state a clone size, as once, few, many or a class for expanded clones.

j_gene,abundance,len,d_gene,v_gene,CDR3nt,CDR3aa
TRBJ1-5,-,14,-,TRBV10-3,TGTGCCATCAGTGAGGTACAGGGCGGGCAGCCCCAGCATTTT,CAISEVQGGQPQHF
TRBJ1-4,-,15,-,TRBV4-1,TGCGCCAGCAGCCAAGAAATGGGGGGATATGAAAAACTGTTTTTT,CASSQEMGGYEKLFF
TRBJ1-1,-,15,-,TRBV28,TGTGCCAGCAGTTTGCCCGTTGAGTTGAACACTGAAGCTTTCTTT,CASSLPVELNTEAFF
TRBJ1-3,-,16,TRBD1,TRBV2,TGTGCCACCGGGGACAGGGAGGGATTCCCTGGAAACACCATATATTTT,CATGDREGFPGNTIYF
TRBJ2-2,few,16,TRBD2,TRBV9,TGTGCCAGCAGCGTAGATCTAGCGGGAGGGACCGGGGAGCTGTTTTTT,CASSVDLAGGTGELFF
TRBJ1-2,-,14,TRBD1,TRBV5-5,TGTGCCAGCAGCCCACAAGGGGGCACGTGGGGCTACACCTTC,CASSPQGGTWGYTF
TRBJ2-1,-,16,-,TRBV5-5,TGTGCCAGCAGCCCTCGCGGAGAAAGATTCCACAATGAGCAGTTCTTC,CASSPRGERFHNEQFF
TRBJ2-2,few,15,-,TRBV25-1,TGTGCCAGCAGTCCTCCGGGGAGAGCCGCCGGGGAGCTGTTTTTT,CASSPPGRAAGELFF
TRBJ2-7,-,14,TRBD2,TRBV7-3,TGTGCCAGCAGCTCGACTAGCGGGGGTTACGAGCAGTACTTC,CASSSTSGGYEQYF
TRBJ1-3,-,15,TRBD1,TRBV18,TGTGCCAGCTCACCACTCACAGGGGGCGAAAACACCATATATTTT,CASSPLTGGENTIYF
TRBJ2-7,-,15,TRBD2,TRBV6-2/TRBV6-3,TGTGCCAGCAGTCTCCTTAGCGGGGGAAATTACGAGCAGTACTTC,CASSLLSGGNYEQYF
TRBJ1-2,-,11,-,TRBV9,TGTGCCAGCGAAGCGGAGTATGGCTACACCTTC,CASEAEYGYTF
TRBJ2-2,-,16,-,TRBV28,TGTGCCAGCAGTTTGTGGGCAGGGATGAACACCGGGGAGCTGTTTTTT,CASSLWAGMNTGELFF
TRBJ1-2,-,12,-,TRBV27,TGTGCCAGCAGAACAGGGCTGGGTGGCTACACCTTC,CASRTGLGGYTF
TRBJ2-3,-,14,TRBD2,TRBV27,TGTGCCAGCAGTTCGACTAGCGGCACAGATACGCAGTATTTT,CASSSTSGTDTQYF
TRBJ2-1,-,15,TRBD2,TRBV19,TGTGCCAGCACTACAGCGGGGGGGCCGAACAATGAGCAGTTCTTC,CASTTAGGPNNEQFF
TRBJ1-1,-,12,-,TRBV28,TGTGCCAGCTGGGGGGGGTACACTGAAGCTTTCTTT,CASWGGYTEAFF
TRBJ2-1,once,16,TRBD2,TRBV7-2,TGTGCCAGCAGCTTATCTAGCGGGGGGTCCTACAATGAGCAGTTCTTC,CASSLSSGGSYNEQFF
TRBJ2-7,-,13,-,TRBV11-2,TGTGCCAGCAGCTTCAACAGGGAGGGAGAGCAGTACTTC,CASSFNREGEQYF
TRBJ1-3,few,16,-,TRBV11-2,TGTGCCAGCAGCTCGGTGAGGGGGACCTCTGGAAACACCATATATTTT,CASSSVRGTSGNTIYF
TRBJ1-1,-,19,-,TRBV27,TGTGCCAGCAGTTCCCCTGTTGGCAGGGGCAACGGTAGGAACACTGAAGCTTTCTTT,CASSSPVGRGNGRNTEAFF
TRBJ2-3,once,15,-,TRBV5-6,TGTGCCAGCAGCGCCGGGACGGGGGTGTGGGATACGCAGTATTTT,CASSAGTGVWDTQYF
TRBJ2-1,-,14,TRBD1,TRBV11-3,TGTGCCAGCAGCCTGGCGACAGGGGAGGCTGAGCAGTTCTTC,CASSLATGEAEQFF
TRBJ2-2,few,13,TRBD1,TRBV11-2,TGTGCCAGCAGCTTCAGGGGGTCCGGGGAGCTGTTTTTT,CASSFRGSGELFF
TRBJ2-5,-,13,TRBD1,TRBV29-1,TGCAGCGGCTATCGGGACAGACAAGAGACCCAGTACTTC,CSGYRDRQETQYF
TRBJ2-7,-,15,-,TRBV5-5,TGTGCCAGCAGCTTCGTCCCCGGGAGCGCGGACCAGCAGTACTTC,CASSFVPGSADQQYF
TRBJ2-7,-,15,-,TRBV4-3,TGCGCCAGCAGCCAAGGGGCCCAGGGTACCTACGAGCAGTACTTC,CASSQGAQGTYEQYF
TRBJ2-3,-,17,TRBD2,TRBV9,TGTGCCAGCAGCGTAGCTTCAGAGCGGGGGGGCACAGATACGCAGTATTTT,CASSVASERGGTDTQYF
TRBJ2-1,-,15,-,TRBV7-9,TGTGCCAGCAACTTAGGCAGGGGCCTATACAATGAGCAGTTCTTC,CASNLGRGLYNEQFF
TRBJ1-3,-,13,-,TRBV12-3/TRBV12-4,TGTGCCAGCAGCCCCCTCTCTGGAAACACCATATATTTT,CASSPLSGNTIYF
TRBJ2-2,once,15,TRBD1,TRBV2,TGTGCCAGCAGTGAAGACAGGGGGCTTACCGGGGAGCTGTTTTTT,CASSEDRGLTGELFF
TRBJ1-6,-,15,TRBD1,TRBV6-2/TRBV6-3,TGTGCCAGCAGTTACCGGACAGGGGACCATTCACCCCTCCACTTT,CASSYRTGDHSPLHF
TRBJ1-1,-,13,TRBD1,TRBV12-3/TRBV12-4,TGTGCCAGCAGTCTCGGACAGGGAACTGAAGCTTTCTTT,CASSLGQGTEAFF
TRBJ2-1,-,17,-,TRBV6-1,TGTGCCAGCAGTGAAGCGGACATACGGAGCTCCTACAATGAGCAGTTCTTC,CASSEADIRSSYNEQFF
TRBJ1-5,few,14,-,TRBV7-8,TGTGCCAGCAGCTTAGCGGCGGGCGGGGGGCCCCAGCATTTT,CASSLAAGGGPQHF
TRBJ1-1,few,13,-,TRBV19,TGTGCCAGTAGCTCCAGGGTTGACACTGAAGCTTTCTTT,CASSSRVDTEAFF
TRBJ1-4,-,15,TRBD1,TRBV5-1,TGCGCCAGCAGCTTACTAACAGGGGCAGATGAAAAACTGTTTTTT,CASSLLTGADEKLFF
TRBJ1-3,-,16,-,TRBV4-3,TGCGCCAGCAGCCAAGATTATCGGAGCTCTGGAAACACCATATATTTT,CASSQDYRSSGNTIYF
TRBJ2-1,-,17,-,TRBV29-1,TGCAGCGTTGTTTCTACGCAAACAGGGTCCACCTACAATGAGCAGTTCTTC,CSVVSTQTGSTYNEQFF
TRBJ1-4,-,14,-,TRBV25-1,TGTGCCAGCAGTGAGGGGCAGGACCGTGAAAAACTGTTTTTT,CASSEGQDREKLFF
TRBJ2-5,-,13,-,TRBV11-3,TGTGCCAGCAGCTTAGGCCTGAGAGAGACCCAGTACTTC,CASSLGLRETQYF